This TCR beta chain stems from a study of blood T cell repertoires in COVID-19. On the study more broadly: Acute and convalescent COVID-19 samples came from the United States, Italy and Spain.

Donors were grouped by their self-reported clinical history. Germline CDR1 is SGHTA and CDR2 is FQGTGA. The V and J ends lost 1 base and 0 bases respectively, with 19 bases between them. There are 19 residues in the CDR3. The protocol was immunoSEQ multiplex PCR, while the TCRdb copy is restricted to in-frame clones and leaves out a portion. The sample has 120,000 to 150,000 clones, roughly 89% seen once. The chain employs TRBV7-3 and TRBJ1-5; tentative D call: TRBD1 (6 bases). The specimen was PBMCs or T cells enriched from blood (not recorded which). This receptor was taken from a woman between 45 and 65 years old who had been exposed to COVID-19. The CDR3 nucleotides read TGTGCCAGCAGCTTAAAGGCAGGGGACCTGATGGATAGCAATCAGCCCCAGCATTTT. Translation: CASSLKAGDLMDSNQPQHF.